What follows are 23 T cell receptor beta chains derived from one specimen sequenced in a study of technical replicates of blood from a few donors. This table comes from immunoSEQ multiplex PCR, and its TCRdb copy is limited to in-frame clones, with some not included. The sample carries about 70,000 clones, about 94% recorded once. The source material was T cells isolated from PBMCs. The receptors come from a human donor in good health.

The rearrangement uses TRBV10-3 and TRBJ2-7; tentatively, D is TRBD1 (5 bases). The germline V gene has CDR1 ENHRY and CDR2 SYGVKD. The CDR3 runs 15 residues. Trimming removed 2 bases from V and 2 bases from J, with 13 bases in between. CDR3 sequence (DNA): TGTGCCATCAGTGAGAACGGACAATATACCTACGAGCAGTACTTC. Its translation is CAISENGQYTYEQYF.

V and J are TRBV28 and TRBJ1-2; 7 nucleotides match TRBD1. J was trimmed by 6 bases and V by 2 bases; bases with no gene match: 3. The CDR3 is 13 amino acids. CDR1 and CDR2 (germline): MDHEN, SYDVKM. The DNA for the CDR3 is TGTGCCAGCAGTTTAGGGACAGAAGATGGCTACACCTTC. Translation gives CASSLGTEDGYTF.

This chain joins TRBV6-1 and TRBJ2-2, with 14 bases lining up with TRBD2. The CDR3 has 18 residues. V trimming: 0 bases; J trimming: 3 bases; junction bases outside the gene matches: 3. Germline CDR1 and CDR2: MNHNS and SASEGT. The CDR3 region is CASSEAGLAGADTGELFF. The CDR3, as DNA: TGTGCCAGCAGTGAAGCGGGACTAGCGGGAGCGGACACCGGGGAGCTGTTTTTT.

V is TRBV30 and J is TRBJ1-1; weak D call: TRBD1 (5 bases). The germline V gene encodes CDR1 GTSNPN and CDR2 SVGIG (reference sequence). The CDR3 length is 13 residues. Trimming cost V 6 bases and J 0 bases, with 11 bases left between them. The CDR3 region has the DNA TGTGCCTGTAAACAGGTTATGAACACTGAAGCTTTCTTT. This gives the protein CACKQVMNTEAFF. Full variable domain (remainder filled in from reference TRBV30 and TRBJ1-1): SQTIHQWPATLVQPVGSPLSLECTVEGTSNPNLYWYRQAAGRGLQLLFYSVGIGQISSEVPQNLSASRPQDRQFILSSKKLLLSDSGFYLCACKQVMNTEAFFGQGTRLTVV.

This clone was picked up a small number of times. The chain couples TRBV6-5 to TRBJ1-5; a weak D match, TRBD1 (5 bases). This CDR3 is built from 14 residues. V was trimmed by 6 bases and J by 5 bases, leaving 14 bases between them. CDR1 is MNHEY, CDR2 SVGAGI, per germline. The DNA of the CDR3 is TGTGCCAGCAGCCGGACACCTTTTCATCAGCCCCAGCATTTT. Its translation is CASSRTPFHQPQHF.

This sequence joins TRBV2 and TRBJ1-3, with 7 nucleotides matching TRBD1. Germline lookup yields CDR1 SNHLY and CDR2 FYNNEI. V dropped 3 bases and J dropped 6; count of bases not matched to a gene: 8. The CDR3 runs 15 residues. Here the CDR3 reads CASSDSGQELNTIYF. In DNA form, the CDR3 reads TGTGCCAGCAGTGATAGTGGACAGGAATTAAACACCATATATTTT.

The V gene is TRBV19, the J gene TRBJ1-1; 7 nucleotides agree with TRBD1. The V gene's germline CDR1 is LNHDA and CDR2 SQIVND (reference sequence). V lost 6 bases to trimming and J lost 1 base; unmatched junction nucleotides: 5. This CDR3 has 14 residues. CDR3 residues: CASSDRAANTEAFF. In DNA, the CDR3 is TGTGCCAGTAGCGACAGGGCCGCGAACACTGAAGCTTTCTTT.

The chain has TRBV7-2 and TRBJ2-5; 11 bases fit TRBD2. This CDR3 region has 15 residues. In germline, CDR1 is SGHTA, CDR2 FQGNSA. Trimming at V came to 5 bases and at J to 5 bases, leaving 7 bases not matched to a gene. CDR3 region: CASSPLAGGGETQYF. CDR3 bases: TGTGCCAGCAGCCCCCTAGCGGGAGGTGGGGAGACCCAGTACTTC.

J is TRBJ2-6 and V is TRBV2; D is uncertain. V was pared by 4 bases and J by 0 bases, with 7 bases between. From germline, CDR1 is SNHLY and CDR2 FYNNEI. The CDR3 is made up of 15 amino acids. The CDR3 DNA reads TGTGCCAGCAGTGCTGTATTCTCTGGGGCCAACGTCCTGACTTTC. Protein: CASSAVFSGANVLTF.

This clone was seen a handful of times. V is TRBV19 and J is TRBJ1-1, with 8 bases identical to TRBD1. The germline V gene has CDR1 LNHDA and CDR2 SQIVND (reference sequence). V lost 8 bases to trimming and J lost 5 bases; unmatched junction nucleotides: 7. CDR3 length: 13 amino acids. CDR3 coding DNA: TGTGCCAGTTTAGACAGGGGTGAAACTGAAGCTTTCTTT. It yields the protein CASLDRGETEAFF.

The rearrangement links TRBV7-9 to TRBJ2-7; TRBD1 might be the D (6 bases). V dropped 5 bases and J dropped 6 bases, with 11 bases sitting between them. Germline CDR1 is SEHNR and CDR2 is FQNEAQ (reference sequence). The CDR3 runs 12 residues. The CDR3 DNA follows: TGTGCCAGCAGCGCAGGGGATGTCGAGCAGTACTTC. Its translation: CASSAGDVEQYF.

The chain uses TRBV27 and TRBJ2-7; TRBD1 is a possible D gene (6 bases). V gave up 2 bases and J gave up 0 bases, with 11 bases separating them. The CDR3 is made up of 15 amino acids. Germline assignment: CDR1 MNHEY and CDR2 SMNVEV (reference sequence). CDR3 amino acids: CASSLQGPGSYEQYF. CDR3 DNA: TGTGCCAGCAGTTTACAGGGGCCGGGCTCCTACGAGCAGTACTTC.

This sequence joins TRBV5-8 and TRBJ1-5, with TRBD1 matching over 8 bases. This CDR3 is built from 15 residues. Germline V gives CDR1 SGHTS, CDR2 YDEGEE. Germline trimming cut 3 bases from V and 9 bases from J; bases unmatched to any gene: 11. CDR3 sequence (DNA): TGTGCCAGCAGCTCGTTTGGACAGGGAGGCACGCCCCAGCATTTT. This sequence encodes CASSSFGQGGTPQHF.

This clone came up once. The chain is built from TRBV29-1 and TRBJ2-1; 11 positions match TRBD2. Trimming took 7 bases from V and 6 from J; bases not matched to a gene: 5. Per germline, CDR1 SQVTM and CDR2 ANQGSEA. This CDR3 comprises 13 residues. The CDR3 DNA is TGCAGCGCACCGGGACTAGCGGCCAATGAGCAGTTCTTC. This sequence encodes CSAPGLAANEQFF.

V and J are TRBV7-6 and TRBJ2-5; D gene uncertain. Germline loops: CDR1 SGHVS, CDR2 FNYEAQ. The V end lost 3 bases, the J end lost 4 bases, and 9 bases lay between the germline ends. The CDR3 spans 13 residues. CDR3 in amino acids: CASSLVVRETQYF. As DNA, the CDR3 is TGTGCCAGCAGCTTGGTGGTGCGAGAGACCCAGTACTTC.

This chain joins TRBV7-8 and TRBJ2-7; D is unresolved. Between the trimmed V and J ends, which lost 0 bases and 0 bases, there was a span of 6 bases. The CDR3 runs 14 residues. Looked up from germline, CDR1 is SGHVS and CDR2 is FQNEAQ. Here the CDR3 DNA reads TGTGCCAGCAGCTTAGCTGGGCCCTCCTACGAGCAGTACTTC. Translating gives CASSLAGPSYEQYF.

This chain's CDR3 is CASSFSGQKETQYF. The CDR3 coding sequence is TGTGCCAGCAGCTTTTCGGGACAGAAAGAGACCCAGTACTTC. The rearrangement uses TRBV5-6 and TRBJ2-5, with 7 positions matching TRBD1. The germline V gene has CDR1 SGHDT and CDR2 YYEEEE. The J segment lost 3 bases and the V segment lost 2 bases, leaving 4 bases of the junction unmatched. The CDR3 contains 14 residues.

The V gene is TRBV6-1, the J gene TRBJ1-2; TRBD1 matches 8 bases. Trimming removed 8 bases from V and 7 bases from J; junction bases left unmatched: 6. The CDR3 length is 12 residues. Germline-derived CDR1 and CDR2 are MNHNS and SASEGT. The CDR3 sequence is CASGGQGTGYTF. CDR3 DNA: TGTGCCAGCGGAGGACAGGGAACTGGCTACACCTTC.

J is TRBJ2-7 and V is TRBV7-6; TRBD1 might be the D (6 bases). V lost 2 bases and J 3 bases, leaving 11 bases between the germline ends. CDR3 length: 14 residues. From germline, CDR1 is SGHVS and CDR2 FNYEAQ. The CDR3 here is CASSLSTQGYEQYF. CDR3 nucleotide sequence: TGTGCCAGCAGCTTATCTACACAGGGCTACGAGCAGTACTTC. Using reference TRBV7-6 and TRBJ2-7 for the parts outside the CDR3, the full variable domain is GAGVSQSPRYKVTKRGQDVALRCDPISGHVSLYWYRQALGQGPEFLTYFNYEAQQDKSGLPNDRFSAERPEGSISTLTIQRTEQRDSAMYRCASSLSTQGYEQYFGPGTRLTVT.

The chain has TRBV27 and TRBJ2-7; D is possibly TRBD2 (7 bases). The V gene lost 3 bases and the J gene lost 7 bases, with 13 bases spanning the gap. The CDR3 covers 13 residues. The germline CDR1 and CDR2 sequences are MNHEY and SMNVEV (reference sequence). The CDR3 sequence is CASSFRGGIEQYF. CDR3 sequence (DNA): TGTGCCAGCAGTTTTAGGGGGGGTATTGAGCAGTACTTC.

The J gene is TRBJ2-2, the V gene TRBV5-1, with 13 positions matching TRBD2. The junction had 7 bases not matched to a gene; V was cut back by 4 bases and J by 4 bases. Germline V gene data show CDR1 as SGHRS and CDR2 as YFSETQ. CDR3 size: 17 residues. The CDR3 DNA follows: TGCGCCAGCAGCCAAACTAGCGGGAGGGGCGGCACCGGGGAGCTGTTTTTT. It encodes CASSQTSGRGGTGELFF.

The chain recombines TRBV7-3 with TRBJ1-1; a weak D match, TRBD1 (5 bases). This CDR3 contains 13 residues. Germline CDR1 SGHTA, CDR2 FQGTGA. V shed 1 base and J shed 11 bases, with 14 bases lying between them. CDR3 region: CASSLNGQGRAFF. The CDR3 region has the DNA TGTGCCAGCAGCTTAAACGGCCAGGGTAGGGCTTTCTTT. The full variable domain, in which reference TRBV7-3 and TRBJ1-1 provide the parts outside the CDR3, is GAGVSQTPSNKVTEKGKYVELRCDPISGHTALYWYRQSLGQGPEFLIYFQGTGAADDSGLPNDRFFAVRPEGSVSTLKIQRTERGDSAVYLCASSLNGQGRAFFGQGTRLTVV.

The J gene is TRBJ2-7, the V gene TRBV6-5; D unresolved. Deletions cut 6 bases from V and 3 bases from J, with 6 bases between. The CDR3 consists of 11 residues. Germline CDR1 MNHEY, CDR2 SVGAGI. DNA for the CDR3: TGTGCCAGCAGAATACTCTACGAGCAGTACTTC. Translated, it gives CASRILYEQYF.